These 29 T cell receptor beta chains were sequenced from one sample in a study of cytomegalovirus exposure and HLA in healthy donors (dated 2017 in TCRdb). Libraries were constructed by the immunoSEQ multiplex PCR assay. What TCRdb holds here is the immuneACCESS table cut down to in-frame rearrangements. Part of the clones is not present; checked against another copy, under half of the missing clones reflect an unresolved V gene, and the others are unexplained. Present in this sample are tens of thousands of clones, roughly 95% of which were seen just once. The ten largest make up about 4.6% of the sample. Input material: PBMCs. These TCRs come from a young woman in good health and CMV-seropositive.

The chain links TRBV7-6 to TRBJ1-2, with D unresolved. CDR1 and CDR2 (germline): SGHVS, FNYEAQ. Trimming shortened V by 4 bases and J by 8 bases, and 26 bases separated the two germline ends. CDR3 length equals 17 residues. The CDR3 here is CASSSAVPGFPFGGYTF. The DNA for the CDR3 is TGTGCCAGCAGCTCAGCCGTACCCGGGTTCCCGTTCGGAGGCTACACCTTC.

The chain links TRBV5-4 to TRBJ1-2; D is ambiguous. V lost 0 bases, J lost 7 bases, and 16 bases lay in between. The CDR3 consists of 15 residues. The germline gives CDR1 SGHNT, CDR2 YYREEE (reference sequence). The CDR3 reads CASSLGGAPFGGYTF. The CDR3 DNA is TGTGCCAGCAGCTTGGGAGGTGCCCCTTTTGGTGGCTACACCTTC. The full variable domain, with the rest looked up from reference TRBV5-4 and TRBJ1-2, is ETGVTQSPTHLIKTRGQQVTLRCSSQSGHNTVSWYQQALGQGPQFIFQYYREEENGRGNFPPRFSGLQFPNYSSELNVNALELDDSALYLCASSLGGAPFGGYTFGSGTRLTVV.

The chain links TRBV9 to TRBJ2-7; 10 nucleotides line up with TRBD1. With V trimmed by 4 bases and J by 4 bases, 5 bases remained unmatched. Germline assignment: CDR1 SGDLS and CDR2 YYNGEE. This CDR3 spans 14 amino acids. In DNA, the CDR3 is TGTGCCAGCAGCTCCGGGACAGGGGCTTACGAGCAGTACTTC. Amino acid sequence: CASSSGTGAYEQYF.

J is TRBJ1-2 and V is TRBV19; maybe TRBD1 (6 bases). This CDR3 is built from 15 residues. V gave up 3 bases and J gave up 2 bases, with 13 bases separating them. The germline CDR1 and CDR2 sequences are LNHDA and SQIVND (reference sequence). In nucleotides, the CDR3 is TGTGCCAGTAGTATTTGGAAAGGGGGAAACTATGGCTACACCTTC. It is translated as CASSIWKGGNYGYTF.

The chain links TRBV6-6 to TRBJ2-7; D is uncertain. Per germline, CDR1 MNHNY and CDR2 SVGAGI (reference sequence). The CDR3 consists of 12 residues. The ends were cut back, 5 bases at V and 1 base at J, with 6 bases in the middle. CDR3 protein: CASSQTSYEQYF. The CDR3 coding sequence is TGTGCCAGCAGTCAAACTTCCTACGAGCAGTACTTC.

The genes are TRBV19 and TRBJ2-2; 7 positions match TRBD1. From germline, CDR1 is LNHDA and CDR2 SQIVND (reference sequence). The CDR3 is 14 residues long. Unmatched junction bases numbered 11, after V lost 10 bases and J lost 6 bases. The CDR3 coding sequence is TGTGCCACCCTCGACAGGGCGGAATCCGGGGAGCTGTTTTTT. Its protein is CATLDRAESGELFF.

The sample holds one count of this clone. The chain is built from TRBV28 and TRBJ2-1; weak D call: TRBD2 (6 bases). The CDR3 spans 16 residues. CDR1 is MDHEN, CDR2 SYDVKM, per germline. V shed 7 bases and J shed 5 bases, with 21 bases lying between them. This CDR3 is CASTPPWRDLNNEQFF. CDR3 nucleotides: TGTGCCAGCACCCCCCCCTGGCGGGACTTGAACAATGAGCAGTTCTTC.

This rearrangement joins TRBV4-3 to TRBJ2-7, with 14 positions matching TRBD2. CDR3 length equals 22 residues. The germline CDR1 and CDR2 sequences are LGHNA and YSLEER. Germline trimming cut 1 base from V and 0 bases from J; bases unmatched to any gene: 17. DNA for the CDR3: TGCGCCAGCAGCCAAGTCAGGATACCGGGACTAGCGGGAGCCGATGTCTCCTACGAGCAGTACTTC. Translated: CASSQVRIPGLAGADVSYEQYF.

The chain carries TRBV2 and TRBJ1-2; the D is unclear. Germline assignment: CDR1 SNHLY and CDR2 FYNNEI. The CDR3 has 13 residues. Trimming stripped 5 bases from V and 4 bases from J, with 11 bases between. The CDR3 sequence is CASSKKSGYGYTF. CDR3 coding DNA: TGTGCCAGCAGTAAAAAGAGCGGCTATGGCTACACCTTC.

The rearrangement links TRBV15 to TRBJ2-5, with D unresolved. This CDR3 is 14 amino acids long. Trimming removed 1 base at V and 1 base at J, with 7 bases between. Germline V lookup: CDR1 LNHNV, CDR2 YYDKDF (reference sequence). CDR3: CATSRGEIQETQYF. The CDR3 DNA reads as TGTGCCACCAGCAGAGGAGAGATCCAAGAGACCCAGTACTTC.

The chain joins TRBV19 to TRBJ2-1; 7 bases map to TRBD2. This CDR3 spans 15 amino acids. V lost 4 bases, J lost 7 bases, and 10 bases stayed unmatched. The germline CDR1 and CDR2 sequences are LNHDA and SQIVND (reference sequence). The CDR3, as DNA: TGTGCCAGTAGTACCGGGGACTACGAGGGGAATGAGCAGTTCTTC. Its translation: CASSTGDYEGNEQFF.

The gene calls are TRBV5-6 and TRBJ2-3, with 7 nucleotides matching TRBD2. The CDR3 consists of 14 residues. Germline V lookup: CDR1 SGHDT, CDR2 YYEEEE. J gave up 3 bases and V 5 bases, and 6 bases lay outside the gene matches. CDR3 bases: TGTGCCAGCAGGACCTTACTAGCGACAGATACGCAGTATTTT. This encodes CASRTLLATDTQYF.

The V and J genes are TRBV9 and TRBJ2-5; a weak D match, TRBD2 (6 bases). Trimming took off 4 bases at V and 3 bases at J, with 13 bases between the two ends. CDR1 is SGDLS and CDR2 is YYNGEE in the germline V gene. CDR3 size: 14 residues. CDR3 sequence reads: CASSSSSGEETQYF. The CDR3 nucleotides are TGTGCCAGCAGCTCCAGCTCGGGGGAAGAGACCCAGTACTTC.

The chain links TRBV11-3 to TRBJ2-7, with unresolved D. Germline CDR1 and CDR2: SGHNT and YENEEA. The CDR3 has 13 residues. Trimming stripped 1 base from V and 5 bases from J, with 9 bases between. CDR3 loop: CASSLGGVDEQYF. The CDR3 DNA reads as TGTGCCAGCAGCTTAGGCGGAGTGGACGAGCAGTACTTC.

The rearrangement uses TRBV4-3 and TRBJ2-7; a possible D gene is TRBD1 (6 bases). Germline V gene lookup returns CDR1 LGHNA and CDR2 YSLEER. This CDR3 region has 15 residues. The V gene lost 0 bases and the J gene lost 3 bases, with 12 bases spanning the gap. The CDR3 bases are TGCGCCAGCAGCCAAGAGGACAGTTACCACTACGAGCAGTACTTC. Translation: CASSQEDSYHYEQYF.

This clone came up once. Its ends do not fully match the called genes, so a read error is possible. The chain uses TRBV5-8 and TRBJ1-3; 7 bases line up with TRBD1. The CDR3 has 10 residues. Germline CDR1 reads SGHTS; CDR2 reads YDEGEE. CDR3 DNA: TGTGCCAGCAGCGAGGGACAGATACATTTT. This codes for CASSEGQIHF.

The rearrangement uses TRBV11-2 and TRBJ2-3, with 11 positions matching TRBD2. Trimming took 0 bases from V and 1 from J; bases not matched to a gene: 6. The CDR3 runs 18 residues. Germline V CDR1 and CDR2: SGHAT, FQNNGV. CDR3 DNA sequence: TGTGCCAGCAGCTTAGATATAGCGGGAGGGCCGGGCACAGATACGCAGTATTTT. This gives the protein CASSLDIAGGPGTDTQYF.

This chain joins TRBV11-3 and TRBJ2-1; 7 bases are a match to TRBD2. J was trimmed by 9 bases and V by 2 bases; bases with no gene match: 1. Germline V gene sequence: CDR1 SGHNT, CDR2 YENEEA. This CDR3 region has 12 residues. The CDR3 bases are TGTGCCAGCAGCTTACGCGGGGGTGAGCAGTTCTTC. Amino acid sequence: CASSLRGGEQFF.

This clone appeared once. The V call is TRBV7-3, the J call TRBJ2-2; 12 positions agree with TRBD2. V gave up 1 base and J gave up 3 bases; unmatched junction bases: 3. The germline gives CDR1 SGHTA, CDR2 FQGTGA. The CDR3 is 17 residues long. This chain's CDR3 is CASSLRLAGVDTGELFF. Written as DNA, the CDR3 is TGTGCCAGCAGCTTAAGACTAGCGGGAGTCGACACCGGGGAGCTGTTTTTT.

This chain joins TRBV2 and TRBJ2-4, with 9 bases fitting TRBD1. V lost 0 bases to trimming and J lost 7 bases; unmatched junction nucleotides: 4. Germline V gene lookup returns CDR1 SNHLY and CDR2 FYNNEI. There are 15 residues in the CDR3. The CDR3 loop is CASSEAPGQGNIQYF. CDR3 sequence (DNA): TGTGCCAGCAGTGAAGCGCCCGGACAGGGGAACATTCAGTACTTC.

J is TRBJ1-3 and V is TRBV6-6; no reliable D call. This CDR3 is built from 12 residues. V was pared by 6 bases and J by 6 bases, with 9 bases between. Germline V gene sequence: CDR1 MNHNY, CDR2 SVGAGI (reference sequence). The DNA for the CDR3 is TGTGCCAGCAGCCCGAGAACAAACACCATATATTTT. It encodes CASSPRTNTIYF.

This sequence joins TRBV5-4 and TRBJ1-2, with 8 nucleotides matching TRBD1. Losses at the gene ends were 5 bases for V and 5 bases for J; bases not matched to a gene: 8. The CDR3 consists of 14 residues. Germline V gene lookup returns CDR1 SGHNT and CDR2 YYREEE (reference sequence). The DNA of the CDR3 is TGTGCCAGCAGTATGACAGGGGCGGCGTATGGCTACACCTTC. This sequence encodes CASSMTGAAYGYTF.

The CDR3 here is CATSSASGTDYEQYF. Written as DNA, the CDR3 is TGTGCCACCAGCAGCGCTAGCGGGACGGACTACGAGCAGTACTTC. The chain links TRBV15 to TRBJ2-7, with 9 bases fitting TRBD2. The germline V gene encodes CDR1 LNHNV and CDR2 YYDKDF (reference sequence). The CDR3 contains 15 residues. V trimming: 3 bases; J trimming: 3 bases; junction bases outside the gene matches: 6.

This sequence joins TRBV28 and TRBJ2-1, with a possible D match to TRBD2 (5 bases). The CDR3 extends over 13 amino acids. V gave up 6 bases and J gave up 7 bases, with 13 bases separating them. CDR1 is MDHEN and CDR2 is SYDVKM in the germline V gene. The DNA for the CDR3 is TGTGCCAGCAGGGGCCCCAGGAGGAATGAGCAGTTCTTC. It translates to CASRGPRRNEQFF.

The rearrangement uses TRBV6-4 and TRBJ2-1; weak D call: TRBD1 (7 bases). CDR3 length: 14 residues. V was pared by 0 bases and J by 7 bases, with 10 bases between. Germline V gene sequence: CDR1 MRHNA, CDR2 SNTAGT. CDR3 nucleotides: TGTGCCAGCAGTGACTCCGCAGGGGGGAATGAGCAGTTCTTC. Protein product: CASSDSAGGNEQFF.

The chain combines TRBV4-1 with TRBJ2-1; possible D gene TRBD1, 6 bases. There are 18 residues in the CDR3. Trimming shortened V by 0 bases and J by 0 bases, and 15 bases separated the two germline ends. The germline V gene encodes CDR1 MGHRA and CDR2 YSYEKL. The DNA for the CDR3 is TGCGCCAGCAGCCAAGACGGACAGCTTTATAGCTCCTACAATGAGCAGTTCTTC. Its protein product is CASSQDGQLYSSYNEQFF.

The CDR3 reads CASSRLAGAQYF. The CDR3 DNA follows: TGTGCCAGCAGCCGACTAGCGGGAGCTCAGTATTTT. The chain combines TRBV9 with TRBJ2-3; 12 bases fit TRBD2. CDR3 length: 12 amino acids. In germline, CDR1 is SGDLS, CDR2 YYNGEE. The junction had 3 bases not matched to a gene; V was cut back by 4 bases and J by 12 bases. The full variable domain, rest sourced from reference TRBV9 and TRBJ2-3, is DSGVTQTPKHLITATGQRVTLRCSPRSGDLSVYWYQQSLDQGLQFLIQYYNGEERAKGNILERFSAQQFPDLHSELNLSSLELGDSALYFCASSRLAGAQYFGPGTRLTVL.

The chain employs TRBV6-5 and TRBJ2-7; 8 nucleotides match TRBD2. CDR3 length: 15 amino acids. Germline-derived CDR1 and CDR2 are MNHEY and SVGAGI. The V and J ends lost 0 bases and 2 bases, in that order; junction bases with no gene match: 3. Here the CDR3 reads CASSYSVAGPYEQYF. As DNA, the CDR3 is TGTGCCAGCAGTTACTCTGTAGCGGGACCCTACGAGCAGTACTTC.

This chain connects TRBV19 to TRBJ2-7, with 10 positions matching TRBD1. Germline CDR1 LNHDA, CDR2 SQIVND (reference sequence). Trimming removed 5 bases from V and 4 bases from J; junction bases left unmatched: 5. This CDR3 contains 14 residues. The CDR3 here is CASSPRTGGYEQYF. The CDR3 bases are TGTGCCAGTAGTCCACGGACAGGGGGGTACGAGCAGTACTTC.